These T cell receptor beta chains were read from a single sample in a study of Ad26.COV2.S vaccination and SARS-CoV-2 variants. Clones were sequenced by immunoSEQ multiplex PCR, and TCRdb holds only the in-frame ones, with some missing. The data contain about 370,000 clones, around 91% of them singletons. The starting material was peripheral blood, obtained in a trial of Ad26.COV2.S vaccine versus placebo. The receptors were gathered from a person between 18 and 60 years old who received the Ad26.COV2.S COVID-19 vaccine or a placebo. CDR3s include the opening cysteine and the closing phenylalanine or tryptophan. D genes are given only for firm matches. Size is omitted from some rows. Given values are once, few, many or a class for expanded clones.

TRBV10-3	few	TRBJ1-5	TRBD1	TGTGCCATCAGTGAGTCCCCCGACAGGGCTCAGCCCCAGCATTTT	CAISESPDRAQPQHF
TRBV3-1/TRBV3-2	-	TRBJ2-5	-	TGTGCCAGCAGCCAGGGGCCCTACCAAGAGACCCAGTACTTC	CASSQGPYQETQYF
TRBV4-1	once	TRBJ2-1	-	TGCGCCAGCAGCCACCCGGACCGATACAATGAGCAGTTCTTC	CASSHPDRYNEQFF
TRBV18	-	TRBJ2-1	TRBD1	TGTGCCAGCTCACCAAGGGGGACAGTATACAATGAGCAGTTCTTC	CASSPRGTVYNEQFF
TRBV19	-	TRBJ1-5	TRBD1	TGTGCCAGTAGGGCGGGACAGTTCAATCAGCCCCAGCATTTT	CASRAGQFNQPQHF
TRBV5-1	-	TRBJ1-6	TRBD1	TGCGCCAGCAGCTTGGGGGACAGTAATTCACCCCTCCACTTT	CASSLGDSNSPLHF
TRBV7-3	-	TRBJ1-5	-	TGTGCCAGCGCCTCAGGGAGCAATCAGCCCCAGCATTTT	CASASGSNQPQHF
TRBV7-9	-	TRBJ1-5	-	TGTGCCAGCAGCAGTCCCGGGACCGGCAATCAGCCCCAGCATTTT	CASSSPGTGNQPQHF
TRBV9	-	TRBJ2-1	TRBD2	TGTGCCAGCAGCCCGCAAGGGACTAGCGGGAGCGATGAGCAGTTCTTC	CASSPQGTSGSDEQFF
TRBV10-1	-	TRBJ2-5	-	TGCGCCAGCAGTGATTCGGGGCAGTCTCAAGAGACCCAGTACTTC	CASSDSGQSQETQYF
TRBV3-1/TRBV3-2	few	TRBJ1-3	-	TGTGCCAGCAGCCAAGATTTGGGCAGAGCCTCTGGAAACACCATATATTTT	CASSQDLGRASGNTIYF
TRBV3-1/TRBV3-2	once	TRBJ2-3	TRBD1	TGTGCCAGCAGCCGACAGGGGACAGATACGCAGTATTTT	CASSRQGTDTQYF
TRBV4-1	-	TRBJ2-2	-	TGCGCCAGCAGCCCCACGGGCACCGGGGAGCTGTTTTTT	CASSPTGTGELFF
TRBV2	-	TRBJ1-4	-	TGTGCCAGCAGTGGGGGGCAGGTGAATGAAAAACTGTTTTTT	CASSGGQVNEKLFF
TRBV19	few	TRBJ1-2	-	TGTGCCAGTGGACAGAAGAATCTCTGGGATGGCTACACCTTC	CASGQKNLWDGYTF
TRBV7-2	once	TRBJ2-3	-	TGTGCCAGCAGCTTCGGCGGCACAGATACGCAGTATTTT	CASSFGGTDTQYF
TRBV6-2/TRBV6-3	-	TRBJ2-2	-	TGTGCCAGCAGTTACTACACTAGTACGATTGCCGGGGAGCTGTTTTTT	CASSYYTSTIAGELFF
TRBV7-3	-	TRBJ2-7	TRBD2	TGTGCCAGCAGCCGGGGGACTAGCGGGATGTACGAGCAGTACTTC	CASSRGTSGMYEQYF
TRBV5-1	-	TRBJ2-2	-	TGCGCCAGCAGCTTCGGCTCTAACACCGGGGAGCTGTTTTTT	CASSFGSNTGELFF
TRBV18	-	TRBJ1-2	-	TGTGCCAGCTCACCACCCGGCTCGGCCGACTATGGCTACACCTTC	CASSPPGSADYGYTF
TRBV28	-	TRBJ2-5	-	TGTGCCAGCAGCACCCCGGGGGCCGGGGAGACCCAGTACTTC	CASSTPGAGETQYF
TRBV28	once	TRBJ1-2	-	TGTGCCAGCCACGGAGGGGGGGCTAACTATGGCTACACCTTC	CASHGGGANYGYTF
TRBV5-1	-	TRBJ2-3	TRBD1	TGCGCCAGCACCTACAGGGGGCGCGGAGATACGCAGTATTTT	CASTYRGRGDTQYF
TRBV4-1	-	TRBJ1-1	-	TGCGCCAGCAGCCAAGTTAGAGGGCCCACTGAAGCTTTCTTT	CASSQVRGPTEAFF
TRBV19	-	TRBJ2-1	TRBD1	TGTGCCAGTAGTACGACAGGGGGGCCTTACAATGAGCAGTTCTTC	CASSTTGGPYNEQFF
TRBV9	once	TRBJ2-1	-	TGTGCCAGCAGCCCAAGGGCTAGTTCTTACCATGAGCAGTTCTTC	CASSPRASSYHEQFF